This T cell receptor beta chain came from a study of Ad26.COV2.S vaccination and SARS-CoV-2 variants. General study results and limits: While placebo recipients had lower spike-specific TCR breadth, vaccine recipients had more. Placebo recipients and vaccine recipients were similar in non-spike TCR breadth. Following vaccination, spike-specific CD8+ and CD4+ T cell responses reportedly exhibited substantial breadth. Measures of TCR breadth and depth may have fallen short of total T cell responses.

V trimming: 4 bases; J trimming: 3 bases; junction bases outside the gene matches: 2. This CDR3 region has 13 residues. CDR1 and CDR2 from the germline V gene are MNHEY and SVGAGI. Clones were sequenced by immunoSEQ multiplex PCR, and TCRdb holds only the in-frame ones, with some missing. The sample has fewer than 150,000 clones, roughly 90% seen once. Turning to this clone: What it binds is unknown.

This specimen was peripheral blood, taken after recovery from COVID-19. The J gene is TRBJ1-2, the V gene TRBV6-5, with 7 bases lining up with TRBD1. This receptor was obtained from a human donor who had recovered from COVID-19. The CDR3 DNA reads as TGTGCCAGCAGTTCCGGGACAGACTATGGCTACACCTTC. Translating it yields CASSSGTDYGYTF.